The 24 T cell receptor beta chains given below trace back to one sample, sequenced in a study of blood T cells in healthy people across ages. The second PCR ran about 6 to 12 cycles with a sample-barcoded 5' primer and J-beta primers. Using its own MiXCR run on the 5' RACE reads, TCRdb lists one record per CDR3 protein. Of 1.5 million to 2 million distinct CDR3 sequences listed, about 31% were seen once; the top ten hold approximately 10%. The source material was blood. The receptors stem from a woman between 25 and 40 years old in good health.

This clonotype has more than one count but fewer than ten. This chain uses TRBV20-1 with TRBJ1-1, with D maybe TRBD1 (5 bases). The CDR3 has 14 amino acids. The germline V gene encodes CDR1 DFQATT and CDR2 SNEGSKA (reference sequence). V was shortened by 3 bases and J by 4 bases, with 15 bases between the two germline ends. In nucleotides, the CDR3 is TGCAGTGCTAGTAGGACGGCGGGGGGCACTGAAGCTTTCTTT. It codes for CSASRTAGGTEAFF.

The V call is TRBV28, the J call TRBJ2-5; 8 nucleotides line up with TRBD1. The CDR3 length is 15 residues. The J segment lost 1 base and the V segment lost 5 bases, leaving 6 bases of the junction unmatched. The germline V gene has CDR1 MDHEN and CDR2 SYDVKM. The CDR3 protein is CASSPGQGIQETQYF. For the CDR3, the DNA is TGTGCCAGCAGTCCCGGACAGGGAATCCAAGAGACCCAGTACTTC.

This clonotype was detected a few times. The chain couples TRBV2 to TRBJ1-6, with D unresolved. The germline gives CDR1 SNHLY, CDR2 FYNNEI. Trimming left V 4 bases short and J 3 bases short, with 7 bases between. The CDR3 covers 14 residues. In DNA, the CDR3 is TGTGCCAGCAGTGGGACGGACTATAATTCACCCCTCCACTTT. This encodes CASSGTDYNSPLHF. Supplemented by reference TRBV2 and TRBJ1-6, the full variable domain reads EPEVTQTPSHQVTQMGQEVILRCVPISNHLYFYWYRQILGQKVEFLVSFYNNEISEKSEIFDDQFSVERPDGSNFTLKIRSTKLEDSAMYFCASSGTDYNSPLHFGNGTRLTVT.

This clonotype was detected a few times. The genes are TRBV7-2 and TRBJ1-5; 7 positions match TRBD1. Per the germline V gene, CDR1 is SGHTA and CDR2 is FQGNSA. CDR3 length equals 15 residues. V gave up 1 base and J gave up 3 bases; unmatched junction bases: 3. The CDR3 DNA follows: TGTGCCAGCAGCTTAGAGACAGGGATCAATCAGCCCCAGCATTTT. It yields the protein CASSLETGINQPQHF.

The chain uses TRBV5-1 and TRBJ2-7, with D tentatively TRBD2 (5 bases). The germline V gene encodes CDR1 SGHRS and CDR2 YFSETQ. The V end lost 2 bases, the J end lost 0 bases, and 12 bases lay between the germline ends. This CDR3 contains 15 residues. The CDR3: CASSFAGVSSYEQYF. CDR3 bases: TGCGCCAGCAGCTTTGCCGGGGTTAGCTCCTACGAGCAGTACTTC.

This sequence joins TRBV2 and TRBJ2-3; 8 bases match TRBD2. CDR1 SNHLY and CDR2 FYNNEI come from the germline V gene. The CDR3 extends over 14 amino acids. J lost 0 bases, V lost 11 bases, and 7 bases had no gene match. The DNA for the CDR3 is TGTGCCGCACGGGGGGGCATAAGCACAGATACGCAGTATTTT. Amino acids: CAARGGISTDTQYF.

The gene calls are TRBV28 and TRBJ2-1, with 10 bases identical to TRBD1. In germline, CDR1 is MDHEN, CDR2 SYDVKM. This CDR3 has 14 residues. With V trimmed by 10 bases and J by 7 bases, 10 bases remained unmatched. For the CDR3, the DNA is TGTGCCATCCTCCCGGGACAGGGGTGGAATGAGCAGTTCTTC. Protein sequence: CAILPGQGWNEQFF. The full variable domain, with the rest looked up from reference TRBV28 and TRBJ2-1, is DVKVTQSSRYLVKRTGEKVFLECVQDMDHENMFWYRQDPGLGLRLIYFSYDVKMKEKGDIPEGYSVSREKKERFSLILESASTNQTSMYLCAILPGQGWNEQFFGPGTRLTVL.

The chain recombines TRBV5-1 with TRBJ1-1; the D gene is possibly TRBD1 (5 bases). The germline gives CDR1 SGHRS, CDR2 YFSETQ. The CDR3 extends over 15 amino acids. The ends were cut back, 4 bases at V and 4 bases at J, with 17 bases in the middle. The CDR3 here is CASSGSGLVGTEAFF. CDR3 nucleotide sequence: TGCGCCAGCAGCGGCTCAGGGTTGGTTGGCACTGAAGCTTTCTTT. Supplemented by reference TRBV5-1 and TRBJ1-1, the full variable domain reads KAGVTQTPRYLIKTRGQQVTLSCSPISGHRSVSWYQQTPGQGLQFLFEYFSETQRNKGNFPGRFSGRQFSNSRSEMNVSTLELGDSALYLCASSGSGLVGTEAFFGQGTRLTVV.

The J gene is TRBJ1-4, the V gene TRBV9; TRBD1 is a possible D gene (5 bases). CDR1 and CDR2 from the germline V gene are SGDLS and YYNGEE. The CDR3 is made up of 15 amino acids. Trimming took 1 base from V and 7 from J, leaving 14 bases between them. CDR3 coding DNA: TGTGCCAGCAGCGTAAAGGGAGGGGTCGGTGAAAAACTGTTTTTT. Protein: CASSVKGGVGEKLFF.

This clonotype was observed many times. The V call is TRBV5-1, the J call TRBJ2-5; a possible D gene is TRBD2 (5 bases). Trimming took off 1 base at V and 5 bases at J, with 12 bases between the two ends. Germline V gives CDR1 SGHRS, CDR2 YFSETQ. The CDR3 length is 14 residues. This chain's CDR3 is CASSLFGETETQYF. DNA for the CDR3: TGCGCCAGCAGCTTGTTCGGGGAGACGGAGACCCAGTACTTC.

The rearrangement uses TRBV4-1 and TRBJ2-2, with 10 positions matching TRBD2. CDR1 and CDR2 (germline): MGHRA, YSYEKL. The CDR3 has 16 amino acids. V shed 4 bases and J 7 bases; nucleotides not matched to a gene: 9. The CDR3 protein is CASSPVAGGPGGELFF. The CDR3, as DNA: TGCGCCAGCAGCCCAGTAGCGGGGGGCCCCGGCGGGGAGCTGTTTTTT.

The J gene is TRBJ2-3, the V gene TRBV6-6; possible D gene TRBD2, 5 bases. Trimming removed 8 bases at V and 2 bases at J, with 11 bases between. This CDR3 has 13 amino acids. Germline V gene sequence: CDR1 MNHNY, CDR2 SVGAGI (reference sequence). The CDR3 here is CASRTEDTDTQYF. In nucleotides, the CDR3 is TGTGCCAGCCGGACGGAGGACACAGATACGCAGTATTTT.

The chain recombines TRBV7-3 with TRBJ2-2; weak D call: TRBD1 (6 bases). The V end was cut by 6 bases, the J end by 2 bases, with 13 bases between. Germline-derived CDR1 and CDR2 are SGHTA and FQGTGA. There are 15 residues in the CDR3. DNA of the CDR3: TGTGCCAGCAGAAAAGACAGGCTAAACACCGGGGAGCTGTTTTTT. Protein: CASRKDRLNTGELFF.

This clonotype came up a few times. The rearrangement uses TRBV6-1 and TRBJ1-5, with 7 bases fitting TRBD1. V was clipped by 4 bases and J by 2 bases; unmatched bases: 5. Per germline, CDR1 MNHNS and CDR2 SASEGT. CDR3 length equals 15 residues. The CDR3 region has the DNA TGTGCCAGCAGTGGACAGGGACGAGGCAATCAGCCCCAGCATTTT. Translating it yields CASSGQGRGNQPQHF.

This clonotype was found many times. The gene calls are TRBV28 and TRBJ1-1; D gene uncertain. The CDR3 consists of 15 residues. Per germline, CDR1 MDHEN and CDR2 SYDVKM. V was shortened by 6 bases and J by 0 bases, with 14 bases between the two germline ends. In nucleotides, the CDR3 is TGTGCCAGCAGCTCTCCCGGGGAGCTGAACACTGAAGCTTTCTTT. Protein: CASSSPGELNTEAFF.

The rearrangement joins TRBV7-2 to TRBJ2-7; a weak D match, TRBD1 (6 bases). In germline, CDR1 is SGHTA, CDR2 FQGNSA. V lost 0 bases and J lost 3, with 12 bases in between. The CDR3 contains 15 residues. Written as DNA, the CDR3 is TGTGCCAGCAGCTTAGCTTCTACAGGGTACTACGAGCAGTACTTC. Protein sequence: CASSLASTGYYEQYF.

At least ten counts were recorded for this clonotype. V and J are TRBV29-1 and TRBJ2-5, with TRBD1 matching over 7 bases. Trimming cost V 2 bases and J 4 bases; bases outside gene matches: 7. This CDR3 is built from 14 residues. Germline V lookup: CDR1 SQVTM, CDR2 ANQGSEA. The CDR3 protein is CSVESVGGLETQYF. The CDR3 nucleotides are TGCAGCGTTGAATCGGTAGGGGGCTTAGAGACCCAGTACTTC.

The rearrangement joins TRBV19 to TRBJ2-1; tentatively, D is TRBD2 (5 bases). Per the germline V gene, CDR1 is LNHDA and CDR2 is SQIVND (reference sequence). V was shortened by 5 bases and J by 6 bases, with 20 bases between the two germline ends. This CDR3 has 16 amino acids. Here the CDR3 reads CASSPYEGLRGNEQFF. CDR3 coding DNA: TGTGCCAGTAGTCCCTACGAAGGGCTCCGGGGCAATGAGCAGTTCTTC.

This clonotype was seen once. The genes are TRBV9 and TRBJ2-5, with 13 nucleotides matching TRBD2. CDR3 length: 16 amino acids. The germline V gene has CDR1 SGDLS and CDR2 YYNGEE. J lost 5 bases, V lost 6 bases, and 10 bases had no gene match. The CDR3 DNA follows: TGTGCCAGCAACGCCGGACTAGCGGGAGTGATCGAGACCCAGTACTTC. Its translation: CASNAGLAGVIETQYF.

This clonotype showed up just a few times. This chain joins TRBV5-6 and TRBJ2-4, with D possibly being TRBD1 or TRBD2 (5 bases each). Near its end, the DNA agrees better with TRBJ2-7, so the J call may be wrong. This CDR3 is built from 14 residues. Germline-derived CDR1 and CDR2 are SGHDT and YYEEEE. In DNA form, the CDR3 reads TGTGCCAGCCACACCGGGACGGATCGTCCCGAGCAGTACTTC. Amino acid sequence: CASHTGTDRPEQYF.

V gene TRBV15 combines with J gene TRBJ2-3; 10 bases are shared with TRBD2. The germline gives CDR1 LNHNV, CDR2 YYDKDF (reference sequence). The V and J ends lost 1 base and 5 bases, in that order; junction bases with no gene match: 9. This CDR3 contains 17 residues. Written as DNA, the CDR3 is TGTGCCACCAGCAGAGGGTTGGCTAGCGGGAGAGAAGATACGCAGTATTTT. It encodes CATSRGLASGREDTQYF. The complete variable domain, with remaining parts taken from reference TRBV15 and TRBJ2-3, reads DAMVIQNPRYQVTQFGKPVTLSCSQTLNHNVMYWYQQKSSQAPKLLFHYYDKDFNNEADTPDNFQSRRPNTSFCFLDIRSPGLGDTAMYLCATSRGLASGREDTQYFGPGTRLTVL.

This clonotype was seen a few times. The rearrangement links TRBV20-1 to TRBJ1-5; a weak D match, TRBD1 (5 bases). Germline V lookup: CDR1 DFQATT, CDR2 SNEGSKA (reference sequence). Trimming removed 0 bases from V and 0 bases from J, with 9 bases in between. The CDR3 runs to 15 residues. The CDR3 DNA sequence: TGCAGTGCTAGAGAGTCAGGGTATAGCAATCAGCCCCAGCATTTT. Translating gives CSARESGYSNQPQHF.

The chain links TRBV19 to TRBJ1-5, with 7 bases that match TRBD1. V was clipped by 7 bases and J by 7 bases; unmatched bases: 7. This CDR3 contains 13 residues. Germline lookup yields CDR1 LNHDA and CDR2 SQIVND (reference sequence). The CDR3 loop reads CASTDREGQPQHF. In nucleotides, the CDR3 is TGTGCCAGTACCGACAGGGAGGGACAGCCCCAGCATTTT. The whole variable domain, remainder taken from reference TRBV19 and TRBJ1-5, is DGGITQSPKYLFRKEGQNVTLSCEQNLNHDAMYWYRQDPGQGLRLIYYSQIVNDFQKGDIAEGYSVSREKKESFPLTVTSAQKNPTAFYLCASTDREGQPQHFGDGTRLSIL.

The chain recombines TRBV27 with TRBJ2-1, with D tentatively TRBD1 (5 bases). This CDR3 contains 15 residues. V dropped 8 bases and J dropped 8 bases, with 22 bases sitting between them. The germline gives CDR1 MNHEY, CDR2 SMNVEV (reference sequence). The CDR3 nucleotides are TGTGCCAGCGCGCTCATCTTTACAGGTTCAGATGAGCAGTTCTTC. The encoded protein is CASALIFTGSDEQFF.